The present entry profiles one TCR beta chain with its context. Its specificity is unknown. The protocol was immunoSEQ multiplex PCR, while the TCRdb copy is restricted to in-frame clones and leaves out a portion. The sample contains tens of thousands of clones, around 97% of which appear only once. The data derive from a study of cytomegalovirus exposure and HLA in healthy donors. Study in general: In a later analysis, it was reported that the 120 validation repertoires had been produced on the same platform as the 700 or so repertoires belonging to the first cohort.

The CDR3 has 15 amino acids. V gave up 3 bases and J gave up 0 bases; unmatched junction bases: 2. CDR1 SGHRS and CDR2 YFSETQ come from the germline V gene. General study findings and limits: Reportedly, diagnosis of cytomegalovirus status by the classifier showed high specificity and sensitivity. Researchers counted around 170 TCR beta chains as cytomegalovirus-associated. Rare TCR sequences dominated, though some public TCRs recurred in many donors.

The sequence came from a woman younger than 35 in good health and CMV-seropositive. The sequenced sample consisted of PBMCs. The chain couples TRBV5-1 to TRBJ2-7; 11 nucleotides align to TRBD1. This CDR3 reads CASSWTGGVSYEQYF. As DNA, the CDR3 is TGCGCCAGCAGCTGGACAGGGGGCGTCTCCTACGAGCAGTACTTC.